This TCR beta chain was sequenced for a study of blood T cell repertoires in COVID-19. Per the original methods: Reference gene primer amplification gave estimated nucleated cell counts. TCRdb's copy holds only in-frame clones and misses some; the assay was immunoSEQ multiplex PCR. Clone size and the V and J calls come from that table; the DNA yielded D and trimming. The sample lists a few hundred thousand clones; about 87% were seen once. Participants' own reports of clinical history determined their cohort assignment. Each recovered donor of Cohort 3 presented with two negative PCRs, clearance, or symptom resolution. The receptor comes from a woman in her forties or fifties who had recovered from COVID-19. Sequencing used PBMCs or T cells enriched from blood (not recorded which).

CDR3 sequence: CASTEFAGANVLTF. CDR3 sequence (DNA): TGCGCCAGCACGGAGTTCGCTGGGGCCAACGTCCTGACTTTC. The V and J genes are TRBV5-1 and TRBJ2-6; D not certain. V lost 6 bases and J lost 2, with 9 bases in between. The CDR3 has 14 residues. Germline CDR1 is SGHRS and CDR2 is YFSETQ.